Below, one T cell receptor beta chain is given with its context. The germline gives CDR1 SGHAT, CDR2 FQNNGV. This CDR3 comprises 15 residues. Libraries were prepared by immunoSEQ multiplex PCR; TCRdb keeps only in-frame clonotypes and omits some of them. Seen here are under 200,000 clones, 90% to 95% observed once, and the top ten hold around 0.067%. These data originate in a study of shared clonotypes between healthy human individuals. The receptor's source is a woman younger than 45 in good health. V usage is TRBV11-2 and J usage is TRBJ2-5, with 9 bases that match TRBD2. The J call may be wrong; the DNA end is better matched by TRBJ2-7. Material: naive CD4+ T cells sorted from blood. Subset described: CD45RA+ positively selected. DNA for the CDR3: TGTGCCAGCAGTCATCTGGCGGGAGGGATCCACGAGCAGTACTTC. Its protein is CASSHLAGGIHEQYF.